This T cell receptor beta chain was identified in a study of esophageal squamous cell carcinoma under preoperative chemotherapy. Using its own MiXCR run on the PCR reads, TCRdb lists one record per CDR3 protein. The sample carries over 9,500 distinct CDR3 sequences, roughly 50% recorded once. This sample's time point: before preoperative PTX-NDP chemotherapy. Judged by abundance, this clonotype is medium-sized. The receptor comes from a human donor with esophageal squamous cell carcinoma. The donor label of this sample is uncertain. The specimen was taken from a patient given preoperative chemotherapy.

CDR3 coding DNA: TGTGCCAGCAGATCCACTAAGGGCTCCTACGAGCAGTACTTC. Translation gives CASRSTKGSYEQYF. This chain connects TRBV6-1 to TRBJ2-7; no clear D. V was trimmed by 6 bases and J by 0 bases, leaving 12 bases between them. CDR1 is MNHNS and CDR2 is SASEGT in the germline V gene. CDR3 length equals 14 residues.